This TCR beta chain was documented in a study of CD8+CD57+ T cells in acquired aplastic anemia. Whole-study results and caveats: CD8+ Simpson's diversity showed no significant patient-control difference. Patients had roughly 30 CD8+ CDR3 sequences in common with controls (the shared set).

Germline-derived CDR1 and CDR2 are SEHNR and FQNEAQ (reference sequence). The CDR3 is made up of 16 amino acids. V gave up 3 bases and J gave up 4 bases; unmatched junction bases: 2. This clonotype appeared many times. Its antigen is not known. Genomic DNA constituted the template upon which TCR beta VDJ and CDR3 profiling was performed. TCRdb itself ran the reads through MiXCR, one entry per CDR3 protein. The data show around 150,000 distinct CDR3 sequences, 35% to 55% seen once. The clonotype comes from a human donor in good health. Sequenced input: sorted CD4+, CD8+, or CD8+CD57+ T cells (not recorded which) from PBMCs. This chain joins TRBV7-9 and TRBJ2-2; 13 bases agree with TRBD2. The CDR3 is CASSFTSGRGTGELFF. The CDR3 DNA follows: TGTGCCAGCAGCTTTACTAGCGGGAGGGGCACCGGGGAGCTGTTTTTT.